This TCR beta chain derives from a study of blood T cell repertoires in COVID-19. The overall study: There were acute and convalescent COVID-19 samples, and they came from the United States, Italy and Spain. Sources were T cells, B-cell-depleted T cells, or PBMCs; the material itself was cDNA or gDNA.

The ends lost 3 bases at V and 3 bases at J; junction bases unmatched: 4. This CDR3 has 15 residues. CDR1 and CDR2 from the germline V gene are KGHSH and LQKENI. By share, this clone ranks as medium-sized (0.01 to 0.1%). Per the authors' pipeline: Nucleated cell number was recorded as an estimate derived from reference gene primer amplification. This table comes from immunoSEQ multiplex PCR, and its TCRdb copy is limited to in-frame clones, with some not included. V and J calls and clone size are those listed in that table; D and trimming were worked out from the DNA. The sample includes roughly 68,000 clones, approximately 79% seen only once; the top ten take roughly 9.8%.

The sequence was collected from a woman aged 45-60 years with acute or convalescent COVID-19. The chain has TRBV18 and TRBJ2-2; 7 bases match TRBD2. Material for sequencing was peripheral blood. The CDR3 loop is CASSPAAGYTGELFF. The CDR3 DNA reads TGTGCCAGCTCACCCGCAGCGGGGTACACCGGGGAGCTGTTTTTT.